Shown below are 29 T cell receptor beta chains from a single sample sequenced in a study of cytomegalovirus exposure and HLA in healthy donors (dated by TCRdb to about 2017). Library method: the immunoSEQ multiplex PCR assay. The multiplex PCR relied on a mix of 60 forward primers for TCR Vbeta segments and 13 reverse primers for TCR Jbeta segments. TCRdb mirrors the immuneACCESS table, restricted to in-frame sequences. Some clones are absent from its copies; in checked studies, under half trace to an unresolved V gene, and the reason for the others is unknown. The sample yields around 75,000 clones; roughly 76% were counted once. 3.3% of the sample rests with the top ten. The sample consisted of PBMCs. These receptors were obtained from a man aged 18 to 30 in good health and CMV-seronegative.

This clone was detected once. V usage is TRBV7-6 and J usage is TRBJ2-1; 9 bases line up with TRBD2. The CDR3 has 16 amino acids. The germline gives CDR1 SGHVS, CDR2 FNYEAQ. The ends lost 4 bases at V and 4 bases at J; junction bases unmatched: 8. CDR3 DNA sequence: TGTGCCAGCAGCTCAGGCGGGGGGGCCGGATACAATGAGCAGTTCTTC. Translation gives CASSSGGGAGYNEQFF.

The chain carries TRBV6-4 and TRBJ2-1, with 8 positions matching TRBD2. The germline V gene has CDR1 MRHNA and CDR2 SNTAGT. This CDR3 has 15 amino acids. V was clipped by 5 bases and J by 4 bases; unmatched bases: 7. CDR3 sequence: CASSPGTRVYNEQFF. CDR3 bases: TGTGCCAGCAGTCCCGGGACTAGAGTATACAATGAGCAGTTCTTC.

This clone has just one count. The chain joins TRBV2 to TRBJ2-3; 7 bases align to TRBD1. Trimming cost V 7 bases and J 0 bases; bases outside gene matches: 7. Germline CDR1 is SNHLY and CDR2 is FYNNEI. The CDR3 length is 15 residues. CDR3 region: CASTETGISTDTQYF. The DNA of the CDR3 is TGTGCCAGCACTGAGACAGGGATTAGCACAGATACGCAGTATTTT.

V usage is TRBV2 and J usage is TRBJ1-2; TRBD1 is a possible D gene (5 bases). V lost 6 bases and J lost 3, with 11 bases in between. In germline, CDR1 is SNHLY, CDR2 FYNNEI. The CDR3 length is 13 residues. CDR3 region: CASRQDGDYGYTF. CDR3 in DNA: TGTGCCAGCAGACAGGACGGAGACTATGGCTACACCTTC. The full variable domain, rest sourced from reference TRBV2 and TRBJ1-2, is EPEVTQTPSHQVTQMGQEVILRCVPISNHLYFYWYRQILGQKVEFLVSFYNNEISEKSEIFDDQFSVERPDGSNFTLKIRSTKLEDSAMYFCASRQDGDYGYTFGSGTRLTVV.

This clone was observed a handful of times. This chain joins TRBV5-1 and TRBJ1-4; 8 nucleotides agree with TRBD1. Trimming removed 4 bases from V and 4 bases from J; junction bases left unmatched: 6. This CDR3 has 15 residues. Germline-derived CDR1 and CDR2 are SGHRS and YFSETQ. Here the CDR3 DNA reads TGCGCCAGCAGCGTTAGACAGGGGAGTAATGAAAAACTGTTTTTT. This gives the protein CASSVRQGSNEKLFF.

The CDR3 bases are TGTGCCAGCAGCTCGAGGACAGTACAAGAGACCCAGTACTTC. Protein sequence: CASSSRTVQETQYF. The gene calls are TRBV7-2 and TRBJ2-5; possibly TRBD1 for D (6 bases). The germline V and J ends were trimmed by 4 bases and 2 bases, with 11 bases remaining between them. CDR1 is SGHTA and CDR2 is FQGNSA in the germline V gene. This CDR3 is 14 amino acids long.

This clone has a handful of counts. The chain joins TRBV6-5 to TRBJ1-1; the D gene is possibly TRBD1 (5 bases). This CDR3 is built from 14 residues. The germline V gene encodes CDR1 MNHEY and CDR2 SVGAGI. Trimming pared 2 bases from V and 4 bases from J, leaving 11 bases between. The CDR3 is CASSYQGGITEAFF. Here the CDR3 DNA reads TGTGCCAGCAGTTACCAGGGCGGAATCACTGAAGCTTTCTTT.

The sample holds a few counts of this clone. One end of the junction does not line up with germline, which may come from a read error. The chain employs TRBV18 and TRBJ1-3, with D possibly matching TRBD1 (6 bases). Germline V lookup: CDR1 KGHSH, CDR2 LQKENI. The CDR3 has 19 residues. The CDR3 nucleotides read TGTGCCAGCTCCCCACCAGCCACCGGAGGCAGGGGATCTGGAAACACCATATATTTT. Translation gives CASSPPATGGRGSGNTIYF.

This clone was seen only a few times. The chain carries TRBV6-1 and TRBJ1-2; D not certain. The V gene lost 4 bases and the J gene lost 4 bases, with 16 bases spanning the gap. Germline CDR1 is MNHNS and CDR2 is SASEGT. This CDR3 comprises 15 residues. DNA of the CDR3: TGTGCCAGCAGTGTAATACCGGGGAACAGCTATGGCTACACCTTC. Translating it yields CASSVIPGNSYGYTF.

This rearrangement joins TRBV5-1 to TRBJ1-2, with D possibly matching TRBD1 (6 bases). The V and J ends lost 0 bases and 9 bases respectively, with 12 bases between them. The germline V gene encodes CDR1 SGHRS and CDR2 YFSETQ. CDR3 length: 13 amino acids. Written as DNA, the CDR3 is TGCGCCAGCAGCTTGGAGGGGGAGAGGAGCTACACCTTC. Its protein is CASSLEGERSYTF.

The rearrangement links TRBV10-3 to TRBJ2-7; 9 bases map to TRBD1. V shed 11 bases, J shed 7 bases, and the junction held 9 bases outside the gene matches. Per the germline V gene, CDR1 is ENHRY and CDR2 is SYGVKD. This CDR3 has 12 residues. The CDR3: CASRDRALEQYV. CDR3 in DNA: TGTGCCTCCCGGGACAGGGCTCTTGAGCAGTACGTC.

The rearrangement uses TRBV10-3 and TRBJ1-2, with a possible D match to TRBD1 (5 bases). The CDR3 loop spans 12 amino acids. Germline V gives CDR1 ENHRY, CDR2 SYGVKD. Trimming shortened V by 10 bases and J by 5 bases, and 14 bases separated the two germline ends. The CDR3 reads CANSREKYGYTF. The CDR3 bases are TGTGCCAACTCCAGGGAAAAGTATGGCTACACCTTC.

The chain links TRBV7-9 to TRBJ2-2, with 8 bases matching TRBD2. The germline V gene has CDR1 SEHNR and CDR2 FQNEAQ (reference sequence). Trimming at V came to 5 bases and at J to 1 base, leaving 6 bases not matched to a gene. CDR3 size: 16 residues. The CDR3 DNA reads TGTGCCAGCAGCCGGGAGGGGACGGAGAACACCGGGGAGCTGTTTTTT. It encodes CASSREGTENTGELFF.

The rearrangement links TRBV6-4 to TRBJ1-2, with D possibly being TRBD1 (5 bases). The CDR3 loop spans 13 amino acids. With 7 bases removed from V and 8 bases from J, the gap between germline ends came to 17 bases. CDR1 and CDR2 from the germline V gene are MRHNA and SNTAGT. CDR3 DNA: TGTGCCAGCACCGACACCCCTAGGGGCGGCTACACCTTC. This encodes CASTDTPRGGYTF.

The chain is built from TRBV2 and TRBJ1-1, with a weak D call TRBD1 (6 bases). The CDR3 spans 16 residues. Germline V gives CDR1 SNHLY, CDR2 FYNNEI. The V end was cut by 1 base, the J end by 3 bases, with 15 bases between. This CDR3 reads CASSEDPTGRDTEAFF. DNA for the CDR3: TGTGCCAGCAGTGAAGACCCCACAGGGAGGGACACTGAAGCTTTCTTT.

The chain's CDR3 is CASSSQGPSYNEQFF. The CDR3 bases are TGCGCCAGCAGCTCCCAGGGGCCCTCCTACAATGAGCAGTTCTTC. The rearrangement joins TRBV4-1 to TRBJ2-1; perhaps TRBD1 as D (6 bases). Germline CDR1 MGHRA, CDR2 YSYEKL. The V gene lost 5 bases and the J gene lost 0 bases, with 11 bases spanning the gap. The CDR3 is 15 amino acids.

This sequence joins TRBV6-6 and TRBJ2-5, with TRBD2 matching over 13 bases. Germline lookup yields CDR1 MNHNY and CDR2 SVGAGI (reference sequence). The V gene end was trimmed by 4 bases and the J gene end by 2 bases; junction bases not matched to a gene: 4. CDR3 length: 16 residues. This CDR3 reads CASSSGLAGIQETQYF. In DNA, the CDR3 is TGTGCCAGCAGTTCGGGACTAGCGGGGATACAAGAGACCCAGTACTTC.

For this clone: One junction end does not reproduce the germline sequence, and a read error may be involved. The chain recombines TRBV7-2 with TRBJ1-6, with D hard to call. Germline V gene sequence: CDR1 SGHTA, CDR2 FQGNSA. This CDR3 has 14 residues. CDR3 bases: TGTGCCAGCAGCCTAGCTAGCTATAATTCACCCCTCCACTTT. It yields the protein CASSLASYNSPLHF.

This rearrangement joins TRBV7-9 to TRBJ2-3; possible D gene TRBD1, 5 bases. Germline values: CDR1 SEHNR, CDR2 FQNEAQ (reference sequence). Trimming removed 5 bases at V and 0 bases at J, with 12 bases between. The CDR3 sequence is 15 residues long. The CDR3 protein is CASSVSGASTDTQYF. CDR3 in DNA: TGTGCCAGCAGCGTGAGTGGGGCTAGCACAGATACGCAGTATTTT.

The V and J genes are TRBV9 and TRBJ2-1, with a tentative D call TRBD2 (5 bases). The CDR3 has 16 amino acids. CDR1 and CDR2 (germline): SGDLS, YYNGEE. Trimming left V 0 bases short and J 4 bases short, with 14 bases between. The CDR3 sequence: CASSVDPGTGYNEQFF. Here the CDR3 DNA reads TGTGCCAGCAGCGTAGATCCAGGAACGGGGTACAATGAGCAGTTCTTC. Drawing the rest from reference TRBV9 and TRBJ2-1, the complete variable domain is DSGVTQTPKHLITATGQRVTLRCSPRSGDLSVYWYQQSLDQGLQFLIQYYNGEERAKGNILERFSAQQFPDLHSELNLSSLELGDSALYFCASSVDPGTGYNEQFFGPGTRLTVL.

This sequence joins TRBV2 and TRBJ2-5, with a tentative D call TRBD1 (5 bases). The germline V gene encodes CDR1 SNHLY and CDR2 FYNNEI. V lost 6 bases and J 4 bases, leaving 9 bases between the germline ends. The CDR3 has 12 residues. CDR3 bases: TGTGCCAGCAGCGGCCAGGGAGAGACCCAGTACTTC. This encodes CASSGQGETQYF.

The V call is TRBV5-8, the J call TRBJ2-5; D is possibly TRBD1 (6 bases). V dropped 5 bases and J dropped 5 bases, with 22 bases sitting between them. Germline V lookup: CDR1 SGHTS, CDR2 YDEGEE. This CDR3 contains 16 residues. This chain's CDR3 is CASSYYLGQHSETQYF. The CDR3 DNA follows: TGTGCCAGCAGTTATTACCTCGGACAGCACAGTGAGACCCAGTACTTC. The full variable domain, in which reference TRBV5-8 and TRBJ2-5 provide the parts outside the CDR3, is EAGVTQSPTHLIKTRGQQATLRCSPISGHTSVYWYQQALGLGLQFLLWYDEGEERNRGNFPPRFSGRQFPNYSSELNVNALELEDSALYLCASSYYLGQHSETQYFGPGTRLLVL.

The chain employs TRBV5-6 and TRBJ1-1; 9 nucleotides agree with TRBD1. The CDR3 runs to 12 residues. Germline lookup yields CDR1 SGHDT and CDR2 YYEEEE. Trimming removed 0 bases from V and 11 bases from J; junction bases left unmatched: 2. The CDR3 DNA is TGTGCCAGCAGCTTGGGGACAGGGGTGGCTTTCTTT. This sequence encodes CASSLGTGVAFF.

This sequence joins TRBV30 and TRBJ2-1; 16 bases align to TRBD2. Germline CDR1 is GTSNPN and CDR2 is SVGIG (reference sequence). The CDR3 consists of 15 residues. V was pared by 5 bases and J by 8 bases, with 6 bases of the junction left unmatched. In nucleotides, the CDR3 is TGTGCCTGGGGCGGGACTAGCGGGGGGGCCCATGAGCAGTTCTTC. Translation: CAWGGTSGGAHEQFF.

The rearrangement links TRBV28 to TRBJ2-1, with TRBD1 matching 9 bases. Germline trimming cut 5 bases from V and 2 bases from J; bases unmatched to any gene: 7. This CDR3 has 16 residues. Germline V gene data show CDR1 as MDHEN and CDR2 as SYDVKM. The CDR3 sequence: CASSGTGTGPYNEQFF. In DNA, the CDR3 is TGTGCCAGCAGTGGTACCGGGACAGGGCCCTACAATGAGCAGTTCTTC.

This CDR3 reads CASRRDRGVNGEQFF. Here the CDR3 DNA reads TGTGCCAGTAGAAGGGACAGGGGCGTAAATGGTGAGCAGTTCTTC. The rearrangement uses TRBV19 and TRBJ2-1, with 10 bases matching TRBD1. The CDR3 runs to 15 residues. The germline V gene encodes CDR1 LNHDA and CDR2 SQIVND (reference sequence). V lost 6 bases to trimming and J lost 9 bases; unmatched junction nucleotides: 11.

The J gene is TRBJ2-3, the V gene TRBV27; TRBD2 matches 9 bases. Germline assignment: CDR1 MNHEY and CDR2 SMNVEV (reference sequence). The ends lost 7 bases at V and 0 bases at J; junction bases unmatched: 5. This CDR3 has 15 residues. The CDR3 DNA sequence: TGTGCCAGCACCGCGGGGGGGCGTAGCACAGATACGCAGTATTTT. This gives the protein CASTAGGRSTDTQYF.

This clone has just one count. V is TRBV6-6 and J is TRBJ2-2; TRBD1 agrees at 9 bases. Unmatched junction bases numbered 8, after V lost 6 bases and J lost 3 bases. CDR3 length: 16 residues. Germline V CDR1 and CDR2: MNHNY, SVGAGI (reference sequence). CDR3 nucleotides: TGTGCCAGCAGGTACCCGGGACAGGGAGACACCGGGGAGCTGTTTTTT. Protein sequence: CASRYPGQGDTGELFF.

In its sample, this clone was seen a few times. This chain's CDR3 is CSATGDSGYTF. The CDR3 coding sequence is TGCAGCGCTACAGGGGACTCGGGCTACACCTTC. The chain carries TRBV29-1 and TRBJ1-2; 7 bases fit TRBD1. Germline CDR1 SQVTM, CDR2 ANQGSEA. This CDR3 spans 11 amino acids. V trimming: 7 bases; J trimming: 8 bases; junction bases outside the gene matches: 7.